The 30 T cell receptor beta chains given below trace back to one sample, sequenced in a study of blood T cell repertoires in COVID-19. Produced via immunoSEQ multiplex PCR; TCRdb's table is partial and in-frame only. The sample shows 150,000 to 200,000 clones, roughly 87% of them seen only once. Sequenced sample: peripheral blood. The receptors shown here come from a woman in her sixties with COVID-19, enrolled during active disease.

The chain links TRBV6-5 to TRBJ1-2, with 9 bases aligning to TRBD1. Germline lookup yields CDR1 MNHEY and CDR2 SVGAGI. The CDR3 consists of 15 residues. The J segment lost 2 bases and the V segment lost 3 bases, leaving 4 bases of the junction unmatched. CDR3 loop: CASSYMTGGNYGYTF. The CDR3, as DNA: TGTGCCAGCAGTTATATGACAGGGGGGAACTATGGCTACACCTTC.

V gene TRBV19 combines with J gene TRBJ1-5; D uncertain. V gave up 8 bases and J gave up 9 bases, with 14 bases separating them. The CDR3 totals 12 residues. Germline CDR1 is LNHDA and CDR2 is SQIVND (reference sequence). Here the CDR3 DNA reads TGTGCCAGTGGTTGGAGGGAAAGGCCCCAGCATTTT. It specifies CASGWRERPQHF.

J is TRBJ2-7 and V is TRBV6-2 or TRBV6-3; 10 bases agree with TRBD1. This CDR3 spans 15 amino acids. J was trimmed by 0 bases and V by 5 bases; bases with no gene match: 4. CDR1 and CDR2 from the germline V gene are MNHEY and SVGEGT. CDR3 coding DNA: TGTGCCAGCAGTCCGGGACAGGGGCTCTCCTACGAGCAGTACGTC. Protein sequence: CASSPGQGLSYEQYV.

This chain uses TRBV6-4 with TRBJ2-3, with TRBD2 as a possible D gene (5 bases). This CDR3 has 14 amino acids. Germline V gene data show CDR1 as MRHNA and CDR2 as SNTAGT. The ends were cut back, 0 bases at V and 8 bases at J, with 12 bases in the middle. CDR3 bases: TGTGCCAGCAGTGACTCCCTAGCCGGAGGTACGCAGTATTTT. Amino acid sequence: CASSDSLAGGTQYF.

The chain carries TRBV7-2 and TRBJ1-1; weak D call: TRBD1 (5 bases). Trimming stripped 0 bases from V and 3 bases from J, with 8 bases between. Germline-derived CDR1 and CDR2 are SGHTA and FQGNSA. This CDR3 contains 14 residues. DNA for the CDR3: TGTGCCAGCAGCTTAGCCAGGGTACACACTGAAGCTTTCTTT. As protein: CASSLARVHTEAFF.

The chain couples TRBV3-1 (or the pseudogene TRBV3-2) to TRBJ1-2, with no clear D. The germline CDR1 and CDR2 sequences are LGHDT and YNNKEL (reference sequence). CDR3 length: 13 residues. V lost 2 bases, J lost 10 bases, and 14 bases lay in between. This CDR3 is CASSQLSGQNYTF. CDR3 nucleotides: TGTGCCAGCAGCCAATTGTCTGGTCAGAACTACACCTTC.

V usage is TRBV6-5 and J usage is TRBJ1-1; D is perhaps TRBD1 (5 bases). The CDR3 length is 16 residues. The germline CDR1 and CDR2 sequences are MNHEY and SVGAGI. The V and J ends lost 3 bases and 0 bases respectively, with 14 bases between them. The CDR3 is CASSYSQGRVNTEAFF. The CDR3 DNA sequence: TGTGCCAGCAGTTATTCCCAGGGCAGGGTGAACACTGAAGCTTTCTTT.

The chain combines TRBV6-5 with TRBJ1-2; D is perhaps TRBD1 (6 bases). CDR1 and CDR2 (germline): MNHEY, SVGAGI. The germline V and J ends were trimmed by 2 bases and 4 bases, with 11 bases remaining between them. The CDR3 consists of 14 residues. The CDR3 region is CASSYLDRTYGYTF. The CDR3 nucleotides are TGTGCCAGCAGTTACCTAGACAGGACCTATGGCTACACCTTC.

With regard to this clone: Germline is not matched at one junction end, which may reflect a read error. The CDR3: CASSWATEAFF. DNA for the CDR3: TGTGCCAGTAGCTGGGCCACTGAAGCTTTCTTT. The chain uses TRBV7-8 and TRBJ1-1; no definite D call. CDR3 length: 11 residues. Germline V gene lookup returns CDR1 SGHVS and CDR2 FQNEAQ. The full variable domain, its missing parts supplied by reference TRBV7-8 and TRBJ1-1, is GAGVSQSPRYKVAKRGQDVALRCDPISGHVSLFWYQQALGQGPEFLTYFQNEAQLDKSGLPSDRFFAERPEGSVSTLKIQRTQQEDSAVYLCASSWATEAFFGQGTRLTVV.

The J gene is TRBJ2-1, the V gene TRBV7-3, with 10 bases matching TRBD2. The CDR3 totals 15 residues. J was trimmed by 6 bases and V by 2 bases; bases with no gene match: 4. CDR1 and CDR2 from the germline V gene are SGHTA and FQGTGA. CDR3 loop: CASSLVLAGANEQFF. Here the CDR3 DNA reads TGTGCCAGCAGCTTAGTCCTAGCGGGGGCCAATGAGCAGTTCTTC.

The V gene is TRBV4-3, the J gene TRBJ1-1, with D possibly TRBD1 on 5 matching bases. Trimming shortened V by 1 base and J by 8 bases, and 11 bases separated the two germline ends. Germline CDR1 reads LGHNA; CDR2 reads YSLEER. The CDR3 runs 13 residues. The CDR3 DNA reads TGCGCCAGCAGCCAAGGAACCTGGACAGAAGCTTTCTTT. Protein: CASSQGTWTEAFF.

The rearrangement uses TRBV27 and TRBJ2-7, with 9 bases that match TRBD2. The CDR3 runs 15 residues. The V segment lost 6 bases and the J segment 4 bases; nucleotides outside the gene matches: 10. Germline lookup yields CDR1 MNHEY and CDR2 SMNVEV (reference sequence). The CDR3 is CASRTGTSSSYEQYF. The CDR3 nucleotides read TGTGCCAGCAGAACCGGGACTAGCTCTTCTTACGAGCAGTACTTC.

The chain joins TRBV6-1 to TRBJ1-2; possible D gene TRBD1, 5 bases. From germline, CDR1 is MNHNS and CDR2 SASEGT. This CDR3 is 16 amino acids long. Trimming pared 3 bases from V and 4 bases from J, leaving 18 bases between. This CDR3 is CASSEGPRAGLYGYTF. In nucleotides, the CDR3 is TGTGCCAGCAGTGAGGGTCCCAGGGCAGGCCTCTATGGCTACACCTTC.

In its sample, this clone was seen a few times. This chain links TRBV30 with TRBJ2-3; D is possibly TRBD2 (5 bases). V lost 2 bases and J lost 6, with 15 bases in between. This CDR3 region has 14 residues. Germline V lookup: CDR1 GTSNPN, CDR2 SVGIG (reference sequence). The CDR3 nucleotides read TGTGCCTGGAGTCGGGATAGCGTTTCTGATACGCAGTATTTT. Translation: CAWSRDSVSDTQYF.

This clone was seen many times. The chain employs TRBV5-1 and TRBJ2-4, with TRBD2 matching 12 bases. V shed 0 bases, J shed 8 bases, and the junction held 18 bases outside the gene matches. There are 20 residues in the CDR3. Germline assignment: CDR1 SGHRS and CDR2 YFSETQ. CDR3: CASSLGSLAGGSIKVDIQYF. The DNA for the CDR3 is TGCGCCAGCAGCTTGGGGTCGCTAGCGGGAGGGTCCATAAAGGTGGACATTCAGTACTTC.

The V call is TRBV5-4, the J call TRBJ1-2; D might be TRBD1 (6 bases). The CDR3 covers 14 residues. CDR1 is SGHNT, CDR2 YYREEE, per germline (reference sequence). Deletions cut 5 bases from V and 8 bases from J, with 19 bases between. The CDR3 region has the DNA TGTGCCAGCAGACCCGGACAGCCGACATCAGGCTACACCTTC. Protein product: CASRPGQPTSGYTF. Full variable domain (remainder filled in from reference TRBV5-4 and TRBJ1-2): ETGVTQSPTHLIKTRGQQVTLRCSSQSGHNTVSWYQQALGQGPQFIFQYYREEENGRGNFPPRFSGLQFPNYSSELNVNALELDDSALYLCASRPGQPTSGYTFGSGTRLTVV.

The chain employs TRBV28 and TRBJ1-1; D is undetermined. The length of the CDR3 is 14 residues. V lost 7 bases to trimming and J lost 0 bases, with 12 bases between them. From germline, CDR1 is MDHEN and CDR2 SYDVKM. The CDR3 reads CASTLGYMNTEAFF. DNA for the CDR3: TGTGCCAGCACCCTAGGATACATGAACACTGAAGCTTTCTTT.

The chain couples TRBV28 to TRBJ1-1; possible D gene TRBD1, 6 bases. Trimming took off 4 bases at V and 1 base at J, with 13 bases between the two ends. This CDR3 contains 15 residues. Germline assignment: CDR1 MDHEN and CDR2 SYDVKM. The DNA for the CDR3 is TGTGCCAGCAGTTCGTGGGAGGGGGGGAACACTGAAGCTTTCTTT. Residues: CASSSWEGGNTEAFF.

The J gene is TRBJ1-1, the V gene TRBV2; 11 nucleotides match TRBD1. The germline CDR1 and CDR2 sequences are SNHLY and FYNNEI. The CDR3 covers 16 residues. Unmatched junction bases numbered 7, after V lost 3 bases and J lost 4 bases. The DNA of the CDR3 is TGTGCCAGCAGTGACGGGACAGGGGGTATAGTCACTGAAGCTTTCTTT. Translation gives CASSDGTGGIVTEAFF.

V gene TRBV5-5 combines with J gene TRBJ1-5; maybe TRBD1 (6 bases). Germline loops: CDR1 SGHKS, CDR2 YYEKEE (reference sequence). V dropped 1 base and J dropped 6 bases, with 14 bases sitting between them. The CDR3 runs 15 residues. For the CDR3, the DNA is TGTGCCAGCAGCTTGATCGGGGGGGGCGGTCAGCCCCAGCATTTT. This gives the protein CASSLIGGGGQPQHF.

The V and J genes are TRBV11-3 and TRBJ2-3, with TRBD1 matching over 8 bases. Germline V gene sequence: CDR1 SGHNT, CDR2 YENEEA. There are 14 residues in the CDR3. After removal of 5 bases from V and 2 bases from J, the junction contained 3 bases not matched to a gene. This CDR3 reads CASSVGQATDTQYF. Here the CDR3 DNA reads TGTGCCAGCAGCGTGGGACAGGCCACAGATACGCAGTATTTT. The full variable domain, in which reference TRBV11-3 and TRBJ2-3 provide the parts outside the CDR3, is EAGVVQSPRYKIIEKKQPVAFWCNPISGHNTLYWYLQNLGQGPELLIRYENEEAVDDSQLPKDRFSAERLKGVDSTLKIQPAELGDSAVYLCASSVGQATDTQYFGPGTRLTVL.

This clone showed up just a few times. The CDR3 loop reads CASSGLQEINTGELFF. The CDR3 coding sequence is TGTGCCAGCAGTGGCTTACAGGAGATAAACACCGGGGAGCTGTTTTTT. The V gene is TRBV6-1, the J gene TRBJ2-2, with D tentatively TRBD1 (5 bases). This CDR3 region has 16 residues. Germline loops: CDR1 MNHNS, CDR2 SASEGT. Trimming removed 4 bases from V and 2 bases from J, with 14 bases in between.

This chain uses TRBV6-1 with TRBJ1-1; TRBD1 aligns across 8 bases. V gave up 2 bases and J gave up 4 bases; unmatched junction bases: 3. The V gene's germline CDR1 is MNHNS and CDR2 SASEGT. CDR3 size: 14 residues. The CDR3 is CASSEPGQVTEAFF. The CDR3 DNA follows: TGTGCCAGCAGTGAACCGGGACAGGTCACTGAAGCTTTCTTT.

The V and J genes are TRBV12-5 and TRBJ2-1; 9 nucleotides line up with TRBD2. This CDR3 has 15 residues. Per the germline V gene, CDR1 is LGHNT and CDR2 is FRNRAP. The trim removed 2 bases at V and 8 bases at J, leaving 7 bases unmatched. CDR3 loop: CASGLYLAGPHEQFF. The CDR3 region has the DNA TGTGCTAGTGGTTTGTATCTAGCGGGGCCCCATGAGCAGTTCTTC.

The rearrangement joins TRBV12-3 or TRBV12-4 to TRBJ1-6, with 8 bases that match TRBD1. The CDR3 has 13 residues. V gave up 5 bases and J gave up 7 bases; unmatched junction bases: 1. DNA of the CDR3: TGTGCCAGCAGTCAGGGGGCCAATTCACCCCTCCACTTT. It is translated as CASSQGANSPLHF.

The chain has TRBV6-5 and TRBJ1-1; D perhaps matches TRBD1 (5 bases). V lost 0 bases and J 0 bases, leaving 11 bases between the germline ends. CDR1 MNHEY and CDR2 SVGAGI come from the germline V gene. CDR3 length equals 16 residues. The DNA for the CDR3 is TGTGCCAGCAGTTACTCTTCAGGGTGGATGAACACTGAAGCTTTCTTT. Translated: CASSYSSGWMNTEAFF.

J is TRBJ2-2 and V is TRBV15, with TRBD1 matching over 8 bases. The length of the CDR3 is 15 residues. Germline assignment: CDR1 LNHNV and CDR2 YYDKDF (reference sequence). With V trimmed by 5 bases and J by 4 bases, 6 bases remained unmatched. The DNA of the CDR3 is TGTGCCACCAGCCCCAGGGGGCTGAGCACCGGGGAGCTGTTTTTT. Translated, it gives CATSPRGLSTGELFF.

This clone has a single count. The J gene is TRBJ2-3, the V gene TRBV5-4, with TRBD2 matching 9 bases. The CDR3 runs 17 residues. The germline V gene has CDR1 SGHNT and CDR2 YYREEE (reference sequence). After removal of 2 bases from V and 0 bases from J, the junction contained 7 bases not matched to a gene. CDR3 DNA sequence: TGTGCCAGCAGCTTCCTAGCGGGAACCGCTAGCACAGATACGCAGTATTTT. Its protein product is CASSFLAGTASTDTQYF.

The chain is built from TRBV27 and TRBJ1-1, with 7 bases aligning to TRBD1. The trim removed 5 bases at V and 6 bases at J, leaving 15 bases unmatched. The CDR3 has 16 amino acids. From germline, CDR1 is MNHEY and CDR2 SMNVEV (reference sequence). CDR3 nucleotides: TGTGCCAGCAGTCACGACAGGGCAAAGTTGGTCTCTGAAGCTTTCTTT. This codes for CASSHDRAKLVSEAFF.

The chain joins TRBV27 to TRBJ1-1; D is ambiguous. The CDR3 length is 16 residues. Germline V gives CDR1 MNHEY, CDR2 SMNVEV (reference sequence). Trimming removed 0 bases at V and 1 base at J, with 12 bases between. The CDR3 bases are TGTGCCAGCAGTTTATCGGCCCAGGTACCGAACACTGAAGCTTTCTTT. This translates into CASSLSAQVPNTEAFF.